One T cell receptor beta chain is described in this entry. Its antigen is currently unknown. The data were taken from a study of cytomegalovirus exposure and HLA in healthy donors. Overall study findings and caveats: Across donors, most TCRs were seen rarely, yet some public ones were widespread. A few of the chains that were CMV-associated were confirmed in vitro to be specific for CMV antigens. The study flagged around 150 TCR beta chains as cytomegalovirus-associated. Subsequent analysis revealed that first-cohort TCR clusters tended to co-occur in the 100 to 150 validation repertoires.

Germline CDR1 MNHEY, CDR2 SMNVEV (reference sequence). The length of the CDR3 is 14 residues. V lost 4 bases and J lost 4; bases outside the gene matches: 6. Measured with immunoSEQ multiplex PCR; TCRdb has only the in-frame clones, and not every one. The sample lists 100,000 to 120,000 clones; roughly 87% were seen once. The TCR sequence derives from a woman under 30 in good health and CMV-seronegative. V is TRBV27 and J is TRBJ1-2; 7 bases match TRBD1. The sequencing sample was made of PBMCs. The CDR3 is CASSYTGTVYGYTF. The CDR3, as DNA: TGTGCCAGCAGTTACACCGGGACAGTCTATGGCTACACCTTC.